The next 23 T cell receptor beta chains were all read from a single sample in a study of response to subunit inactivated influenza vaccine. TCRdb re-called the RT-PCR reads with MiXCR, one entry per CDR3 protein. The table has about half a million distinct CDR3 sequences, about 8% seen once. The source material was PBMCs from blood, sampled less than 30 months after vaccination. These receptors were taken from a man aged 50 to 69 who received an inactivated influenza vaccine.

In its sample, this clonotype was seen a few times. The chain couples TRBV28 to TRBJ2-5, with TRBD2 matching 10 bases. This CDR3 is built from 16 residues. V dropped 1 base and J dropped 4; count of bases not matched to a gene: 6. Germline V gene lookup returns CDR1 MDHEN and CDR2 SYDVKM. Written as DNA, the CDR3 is TGTGCCAGCAGTTTATTGGCTAGCGGGAGCGGAGAGACCCAGTACTTC. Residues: CASSLLASGSGETQYF.

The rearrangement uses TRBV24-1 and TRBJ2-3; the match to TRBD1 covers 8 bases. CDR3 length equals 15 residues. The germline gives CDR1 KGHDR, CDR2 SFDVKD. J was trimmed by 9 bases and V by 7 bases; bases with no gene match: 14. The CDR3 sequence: CATRTNSGGIETQYF. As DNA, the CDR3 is TGTGCCACCAGGACCAACTCAGGGGGCATAGAGACGCAGTATTTT.

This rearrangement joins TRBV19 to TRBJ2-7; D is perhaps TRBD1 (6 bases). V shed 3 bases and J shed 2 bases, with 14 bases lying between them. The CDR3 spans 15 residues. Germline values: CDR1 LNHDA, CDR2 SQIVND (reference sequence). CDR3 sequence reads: CASSIHAGVTYEQYF. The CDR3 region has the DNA TGTGCCAGTAGTATTCATGCAGGGGTTACCTACGAGCAGTACTTC. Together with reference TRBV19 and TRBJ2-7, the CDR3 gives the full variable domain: DGGITQSPKYLFRKEGQNVTLSCEQNLNHDAMYWYRQDPGQGLRLIYYSQIVNDFQKGDIAEGYSVSREKKESFPLTVTSAQKNPTAFYLCASSIHAGVTYEQYFGPGTRLTVT.

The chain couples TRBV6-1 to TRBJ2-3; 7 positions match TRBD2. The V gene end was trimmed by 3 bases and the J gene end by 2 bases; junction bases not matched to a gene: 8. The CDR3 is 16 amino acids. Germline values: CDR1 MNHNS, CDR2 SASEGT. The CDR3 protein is CASSDRRGSSTDTQYF. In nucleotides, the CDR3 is TGTGCCAGCAGTGATCGGCGGGGGAGCTCCACAGATACGCAGTATTTT.

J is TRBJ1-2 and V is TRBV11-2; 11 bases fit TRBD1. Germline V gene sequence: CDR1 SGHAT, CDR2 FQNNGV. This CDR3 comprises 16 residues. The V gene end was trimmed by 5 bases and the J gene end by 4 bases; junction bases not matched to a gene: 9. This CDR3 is CASSPGQGAEVYGYTF. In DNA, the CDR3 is TGTGCCAGCAGCCCAGGACAGGGGGCTGAGGTCTATGGCTACACCTTC.

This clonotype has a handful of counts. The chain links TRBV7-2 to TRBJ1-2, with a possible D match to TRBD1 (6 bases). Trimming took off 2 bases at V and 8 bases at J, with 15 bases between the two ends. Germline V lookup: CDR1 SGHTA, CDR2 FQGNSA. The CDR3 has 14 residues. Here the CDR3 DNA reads TGTGCCAGCAGCTTATCCGGGACAACTGGAGGCTACACCTTC. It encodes CASSLSGTTGGYTF.

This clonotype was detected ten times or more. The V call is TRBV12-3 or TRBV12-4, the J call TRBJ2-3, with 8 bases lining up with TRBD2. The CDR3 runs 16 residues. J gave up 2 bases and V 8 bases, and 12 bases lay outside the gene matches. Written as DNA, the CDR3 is TGTGCCAGCCGACACCTAGCGGGCTCCTTCACAGATACGCAGTATTTT. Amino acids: CASRHLAGSFTDTQYF.

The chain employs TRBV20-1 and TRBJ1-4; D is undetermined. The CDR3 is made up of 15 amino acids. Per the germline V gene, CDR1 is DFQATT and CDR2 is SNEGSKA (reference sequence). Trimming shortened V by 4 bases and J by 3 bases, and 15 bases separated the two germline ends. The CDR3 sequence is CSATPPEGANEKLFF. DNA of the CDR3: TGCAGTGCTACCCCTCCGGAGGGAGCTAATGAAAAACTGTTTTTT.

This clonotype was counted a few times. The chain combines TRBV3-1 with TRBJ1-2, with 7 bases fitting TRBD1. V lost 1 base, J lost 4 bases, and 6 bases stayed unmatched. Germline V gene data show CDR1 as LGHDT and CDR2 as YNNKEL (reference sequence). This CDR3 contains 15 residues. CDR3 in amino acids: CASSQVDRNLYGYTF. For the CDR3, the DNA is TGTGCCAGCAGCCAAGTGGACAGGAACCTCTATGGCTACACCTTC.

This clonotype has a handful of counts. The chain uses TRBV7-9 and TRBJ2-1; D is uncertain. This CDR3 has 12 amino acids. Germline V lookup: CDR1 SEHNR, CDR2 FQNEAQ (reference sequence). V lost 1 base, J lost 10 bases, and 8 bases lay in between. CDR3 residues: CASSLERLEQFF. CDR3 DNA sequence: TGTGCCAGCAGCTTAGAAAGACTGGAGCAGTTCTTC.

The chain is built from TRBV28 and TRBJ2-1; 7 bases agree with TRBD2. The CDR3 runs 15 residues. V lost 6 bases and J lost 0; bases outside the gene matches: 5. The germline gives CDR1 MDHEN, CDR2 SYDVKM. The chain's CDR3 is CASRGGTSSYNEQFF. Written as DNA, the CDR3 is TGTGCCAGCAGGGGGGGGACGAGCTCCTACAATGAGCAGTTCTTC.

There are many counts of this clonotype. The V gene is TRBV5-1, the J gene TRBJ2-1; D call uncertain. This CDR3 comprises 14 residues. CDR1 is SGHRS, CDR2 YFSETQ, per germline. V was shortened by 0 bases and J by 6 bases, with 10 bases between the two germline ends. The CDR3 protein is CASSLAAVLNEQFF. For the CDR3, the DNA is TGCGCCAGCAGCTTGGCCGCAGTGCTCAATGAGCAGTTCTTC.

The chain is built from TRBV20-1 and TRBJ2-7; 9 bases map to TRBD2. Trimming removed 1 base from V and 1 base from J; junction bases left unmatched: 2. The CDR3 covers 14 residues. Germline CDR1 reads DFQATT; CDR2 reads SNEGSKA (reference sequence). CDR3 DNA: TGCAGTGCTAGAGCTAGCGGGGCATCCTACGAGCAGTACTTC. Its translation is CSARASGASYEQYF.

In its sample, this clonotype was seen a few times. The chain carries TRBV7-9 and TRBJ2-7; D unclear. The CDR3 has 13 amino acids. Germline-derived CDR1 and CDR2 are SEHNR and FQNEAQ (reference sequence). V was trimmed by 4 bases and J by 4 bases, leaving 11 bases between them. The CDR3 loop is CASSSSPSYEQYF. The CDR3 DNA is TGTGCCAGCAGCTCATCCCCCAGTTACGAGCAGTACTTC. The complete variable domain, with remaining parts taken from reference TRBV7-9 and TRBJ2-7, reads DTGVSQNPRHKITKRGQNVTFRCDPISEHNRLYWYRQTLGQGPEFLTYFQNEAQLEKSRLLSDRFSAERPKGSFSTLEIQRTEQGDSAMYLCASSSSPSYEQYFGPGTRLTVT.

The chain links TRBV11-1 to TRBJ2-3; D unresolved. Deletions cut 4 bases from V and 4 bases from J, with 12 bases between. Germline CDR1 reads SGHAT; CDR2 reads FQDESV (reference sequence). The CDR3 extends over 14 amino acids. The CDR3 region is CASSSILAPDTQYF. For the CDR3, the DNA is TGTGCCAGCAGCTCCATCTTAGCACCAGATACGCAGTATTTT.

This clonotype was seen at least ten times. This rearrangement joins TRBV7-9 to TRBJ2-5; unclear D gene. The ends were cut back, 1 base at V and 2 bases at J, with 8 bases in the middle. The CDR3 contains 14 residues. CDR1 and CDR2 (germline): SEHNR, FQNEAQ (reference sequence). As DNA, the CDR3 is TGTGCCAGCAGCTTAGTGTTGGGGCAAGAGACCCAGTACTTC. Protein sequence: CASSLVLGQETQYF. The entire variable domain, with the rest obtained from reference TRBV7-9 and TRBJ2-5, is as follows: DTGVSQNPRHKITKRGQNVTFRCDPISEHNRLYWYRQTLGQGPEFLTYFQNEAQLEKSRLLSDRFSAERPKGSFSTLEIQRTEQGDSAMYLCASSLVLGQETQYFGPGTRLLVL.

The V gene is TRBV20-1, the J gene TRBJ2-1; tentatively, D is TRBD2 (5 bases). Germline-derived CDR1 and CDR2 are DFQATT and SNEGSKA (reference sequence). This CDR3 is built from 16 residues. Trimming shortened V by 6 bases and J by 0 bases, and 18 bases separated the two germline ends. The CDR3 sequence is CSATVEAWSSYNEQFF. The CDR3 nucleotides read TGCAGTGCCACCGTGGAGGCATGGAGCTCCTACAATGAGCAGTTCTTC.

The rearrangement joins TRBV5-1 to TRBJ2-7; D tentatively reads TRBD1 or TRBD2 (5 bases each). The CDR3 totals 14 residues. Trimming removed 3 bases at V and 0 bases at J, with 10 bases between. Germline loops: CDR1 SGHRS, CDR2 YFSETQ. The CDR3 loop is CASSSRDGSYEQYF. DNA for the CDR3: TGCGCCAGCAGCTCCCGGGACGGCTCCTACGAGCAGTACTTC.

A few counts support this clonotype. CDR3 sequence reads: CAISDGGKGSGANVLTF. CDR3 sequence (DNA): TGTGCCATCAGTGATGGGGGGAAAGGCTCTGGGGCCAACGTCCTGACTTTC. This chain uses TRBV10-3 with TRBJ2-6; tentative D call: TRBD2 (6 bases). Germline CDR1 ENHRY, CDR2 SYGVKD. The CDR3 is 17 amino acids. Trimming stripped 3 bases from V and 0 bases from J, with 12 bases between.

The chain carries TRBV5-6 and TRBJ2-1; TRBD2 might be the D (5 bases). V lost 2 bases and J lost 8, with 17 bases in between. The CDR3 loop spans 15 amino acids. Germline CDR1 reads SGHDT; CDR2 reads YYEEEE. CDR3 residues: CASSFGRGRSDEQFF. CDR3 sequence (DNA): TGTGCCAGCAGCTTTGGGCGAGGGAGATCGGATGAGCAGTTCTTC. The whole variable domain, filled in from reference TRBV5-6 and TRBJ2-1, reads DAGVTQSPTHLIKTRGQQVTLRCSPKSGHDTVSWYQQALGQGPQFIFQYYEEEERQRGNFPDRFSGHQFPNYSSELNVNALLLGDSALYLCASSFGRGRSDEQFFGPGTRLTVL.

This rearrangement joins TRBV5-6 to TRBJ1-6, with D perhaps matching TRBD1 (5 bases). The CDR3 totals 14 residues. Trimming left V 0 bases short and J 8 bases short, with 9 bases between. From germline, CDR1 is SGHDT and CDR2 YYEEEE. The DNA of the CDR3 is TGTGCCAGCAGCTTGGAGAGGGGCGATTCACCCCTCCACTTT. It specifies CASSLERGDSPLHF.

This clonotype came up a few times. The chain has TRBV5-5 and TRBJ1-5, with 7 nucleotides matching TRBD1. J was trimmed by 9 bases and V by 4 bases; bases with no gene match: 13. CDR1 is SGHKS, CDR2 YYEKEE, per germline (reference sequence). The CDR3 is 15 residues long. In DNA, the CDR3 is TGTGCCAGCAGCCGGATCGGGACAGATAATAGGCCCCAGCATTTT. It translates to CASSRIGTDNRPQHF.

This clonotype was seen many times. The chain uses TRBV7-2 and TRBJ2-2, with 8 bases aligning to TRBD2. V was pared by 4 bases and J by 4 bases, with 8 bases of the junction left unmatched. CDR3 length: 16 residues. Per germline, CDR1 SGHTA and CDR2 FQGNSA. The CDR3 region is CASSSPGLGRTGELFF. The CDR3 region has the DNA TGTGCCAGCAGCTCACCGGGACTAGGGCGCACCGGGGAGCTGTTTTTT.